The clone carrying this TCR beta chain has at least ten counts. The CDR3 is 13 residues long. Trimming left V 7 bases short and J 4 bases short, with 11 bases between. This specimen comes from a study of T-cell reconstitution after alpha-beta-depleted transplantation in children. Using unique molecular identifiers, the investigators prepared the TCRbeta library. TCRdb analysed the PCR reads with MiXCR anew, one entry per CDR3 protein. The sample includes about 230,000 distinct CDR3 sequences, around 8.9% seen only once; the top ten take about 4.9%. V usage is TRBV12-3 or TRBV12-4 and J usage is TRBJ1-5; D possibly corresponds to TRBD1 (5 bases). The specimen was PBMCs from the stem cell graft donor, collected from the stem cell graft. The clonotype was recovered from a human donor who donated a stem cell graft to a child with SCID. The CDR3 is CASNPQGNQPQHF. Written as DNA, the CDR3 is TGTGCCAGCAACCCCCAGGGAAATCAGCCCCAGCATTTT.